The 25 T cell receptor beta chains given below trace back to one sample, sequenced in a study of T cells in Graves' hyperthyroidism and ophthalmopathy. Using RNA transcripts as the source, TCR beta CDR3 regions were amplified. HTBI primers drove first-round RT-PCR of the TCR CDR3. TCRdb reanalysed the multiplex PCR reads using MiXCR and keeps one entry per CDR3 protein. Counted here are about 640,000 distinct CDR3 sequences, roughly 20% occurring once; the ten biggest clones make up 34%. Sequences were obtained from blood. These receptors came from a man aged 30 to 45 with Graves' ophthalmopathy.

In its sample, this clonotype was seen a few times. The chain recombines TRBV20-1 with TRBJ2-3; 8 bases align to TRBD1. Unmatched junction bases numbered 1, after V lost 1 base and J lost 1 base. The CDR3 extends over 14 amino acids. Germline V gene lookup returns CDR1 DFQATT and CDR2 SNEGSKA (reference sequence). CDR3 loop: CSARGGQGTDTQYF. The CDR3 DNA follows: TGCAGTGCTAGAGGGGGACAGGGCACAGATACGCAGTATTTT.

This clonotype was picked up many times. J is TRBJ1-1 and V is TRBV2; D is unclear. CDR1 is SNHLY, CDR2 FYNNEI, per germline. Trimming took off 0 bases at V and 0 bases at J, with 5 bases between the two ends. The CDR3 loop spans 14 amino acids. CDR3 in amino acids: CASSEAGLNTEAFF. The CDR3, as DNA: TGTGCCAGCAGTGAAGCGGGCCTGAACACTGAAGCTTTCTTT. The full variable domain, in which reference TRBV2 and TRBJ1-1 provide the parts outside the CDR3, is EPEVTQTPSHQVTQMGQEVILRCVPISNHLYFYWYRQILGQKVEFLVSFYNNEISEKSEIFDDQFSVERPDGSNFTLKIRSTKLEDSAMYFCASSEAGLNTEAFFGQGTRLTVV.

This clonotype has at least ten counts. The rearrangement joins TRBV18 to TRBJ2-2; tentative D call: TRBD1 (6 bases). This CDR3 comprises 14 residues. Trimming shortened V by 3 bases and J by 6 bases, and 11 bases separated the two germline ends. The germline V gene encodes CDR1 KGHSH and CDR2 LQKENI. In DNA, the CDR3 is TGTGCCAGCTCACCCGGACAGAAGGCCGGGGAGCTGTTTTTT. This gives the protein CASSPGQKAGELFF.

This clonotype was counted ten times or more. The genes are TRBV28 and TRBJ1-2; 7 bases align to TRBD1. In germline, CDR1 is MDHEN, CDR2 SYDVKM. The CDR3 length is 12 residues. Unmatched junction bases numbered 5, after V lost 9 bases and J lost 4 bases. The CDR3 DNA sequence: TGTGCCAGTTCGGACAGGTTCTATGGCTACACCTTC. This sequence encodes CASSDRFYGYTF.

This clonotype showed up many times. This chain joins TRBV20-1 and TRBJ1-1; D remains unclear. Trimming shortened V by 0 bases and J by 0 bases, and 11 bases separated the two germline ends. CDR3 length: 15 amino acids. Germline assignment: CDR1 DFQATT and CDR2 SNEGSKA (reference sequence). The CDR3 DNA reads as TGCAGTGCTAGAGATCGTATAGGAATGAACACTGAAGCTTTCTTT. Protein product: CSARDRIGMNTEAFF.

Concerning this clonotype: Because it lacks the conserved phenylalanine or tryptophan at the end, this CDR3 is likely a read error. V gene TRBV20-1 combines with J gene TRBJ2-5; 12 bases align to TRBD2. The CDR3 spans 16 residues. Germline CDR1 DFQATT, CDR2 SNEGSKA (reference sequence). With V trimmed by 6 bases and J by 4 bases, 12 bases remained unmatched. The CDR3 sequence: CSAVTSGGLIGETQYS. The CDR3 DNA sequence: TGCAGTGCCGTTACTAGCGGGGGGCTTATTGGAGAGACCCAGTACTCC.

This clonotype showed up many times. The J gene is TRBJ2-5, the V gene TRBV7-9, with 9 bases lining up with TRBD2. The CDR3 spans 15 residues. From germline, CDR1 is SEHNR and CDR2 FQNEAQ (reference sequence). V was pared by 5 bases and J by 5 bases, with 9 bases of the junction left unmatched. Here the CDR3 reads CASSPNSGSAETQYF. The DNA for the CDR3 is TGTGCCAGCAGCCCAAATAGCGGGAGTGCGGAGACCCAGTACTTC.

This clonotype has a count of ten or more. The CDR3: CASSLPGGDYGYTF. Written as DNA, the CDR3 is TGTGCCAGCAGCTTACCGGGTGGAGACTATGGCTACACCTTC. The V gene is TRBV7-2, the J gene TRBJ1-2, with D hard to call. CDR1 SGHTA and CDR2 FQGNSA come from the germline V gene. V was pared by 2 bases and J by 3 bases, with 10 bases between. The CDR3 loop spans 14 amino acids. The full variable domain, completed using reference TRBV7-2 and TRBJ1-2, is GAGVSQSPSNKVTEKGKDVELRCDPISGHTALYWYRQSLGQGLEFLIYFQGNSAPDKSGLPSDRFSAERTGGSVSTLTIQRTQQEDSAVYLCASSLPGGDYGYTFGSGTRLTVV.

This clonotype occurred a few times. One end of the junction does not line up with germline, which may come from a read error. The chain uses TRBV11-2 and TRBJ2-7, with 7 bases matching TRBD1. The CDR3 runs 15 residues. Per germline, CDR1 SGHAT and CDR2 FQNNGV. CDR3 sequence (DNA): TGCGCCAGCAGCCAAGTCGCGACAGGGATCTACGAGCAGTACTTC. It yields the protein CASSQVATGIYEQYF.

The gene calls are TRBV2 and TRBJ2-3, with 9 bases fitting TRBD2. CDR3 length: 16 amino acids. CDR1 SNHLY and CDR2 FYNNEI come from the germline V gene. Unmatched junction bases numbered 5, after V lost 2 bases and J lost 2 bases. For the CDR3, the DNA is TGTGCCAGCAGTGAATGGGCTAGCGGGGACACAGATACGCAGTATTTT. Protein product: CASSEWASGDTDTQYF.

This clonotype has only a few counts. The chain employs TRBV7-2 and TRBJ2-4; TRBD2 aligns across 12 bases. CDR3 length: 18 residues. The V segment lost 2 bases and the J segment 6 bases; nucleotides outside the gene matches: 11. Germline V CDR1 and CDR2: SGHTA, FQGNSA. The CDR3 DNA is TGTGCCAGCAGCTTACTCTGGGGACCGGGACTAGCGGGAAACATTCAGTACTTC. Translating gives CASSLLWGPGLAGNIQYF.

The chain is built from TRBV11-3 and TRBJ2-1; 8 bases are a match to TRBD1. The CDR3 length is 16 residues. The germline V gene has CDR1 SGHNT and CDR2 YENEEA. Trimming took 5 bases from V and 0 from J; bases not matched to a gene: 6. CDR3 residues: CASSPRGQVSYNEQFF. CDR3 in DNA: TGTGCCAGCAGCCCTAGGGGACAGGTCTCCTACAATGAGCAGTTCTTC.

This clonotype came up a few times. V is TRBV7-9 and J is TRBJ2-7; 9 bases map to TRBD1. Looked up from germline, CDR1 is SEHNR and CDR2 is FQNEAQ (reference sequence). CDR3 length equals 14 residues. V lost 5 bases to trimming and J lost 6 bases; unmatched junction nucleotides: 8. CDR3 sequence: CASSPRTGEAEQYF. Written as DNA, the CDR3 is TGTGCCAGCAGCCCGAGGACAGGGGAGGCCGAGCAGTACTTC.

This clonotype was seen many times. This chain uses TRBV3-1 with TRBJ1-3; no clear D. Deletions cut 1 base from V and 0 bases from J, with 7 bases between. This CDR3 is built from 15 residues. The germline CDR1 and CDR2 sequences are LGHDT and YNNKEL (reference sequence). The CDR3 DNA follows: TGTGCCAGCAGCCAAGTAGGGCTCTCTGGAAACACCATATATTTT. Encoded protein: CASSQVGLSGNTIYF.

The chain combines TRBV2 with TRBJ2-2; unclear D gene. The CDR3 spans 14 residues. Trimming cost V 3 bases and J 5 bases, with 10 bases left between them. Germline lookup yields CDR1 SNHLY and CDR2 FYNNEI. The CDR3 DNA is TGTGCCAGCAGTGAGTGGCAGGAGACCGGGGAGCTGTTTTTT. Protein sequence: CASSEWQETGELFF.

A few counts support this clonotype. The V call is TRBV11-2, the J call TRBJ2-7, with TRBD1 matching 10 bases. V trimming: 2 bases; J trimming: 3 bases; junction bases outside the gene matches: 4. Germline CDR1 and CDR2: SGHAT and FQNNGV. The CDR3 spans 15 residues. This chain's CDR3 is CASSLLGQGGYEQYF. The CDR3 DNA reads TGTGCCAGCAGCTTACTCGGACAGGGGGGCTACGAGCAGTACTTC.

This clonotype was recorded a few times. The chain couples TRBV28 to TRBJ2-7; D is perhaps TRBD2 (5 bases). The V gene lost 6 bases and the J gene lost 0 bases, with 9 bases spanning the gap. The CDR3 sequence is 13 residues long. Germline CDR1 is MDHEN and CDR2 is SYDVKM. CDR3 sequence reads: CASRDLDSYEQYF. In nucleotides, the CDR3 is TGTGCCAGCAGGGACTTGGACTCCTACGAGCAGTACTTC.

The rearrangement uses TRBV9 and TRBJ1-2; no firm D call. Trimming stripped 7 bases from V and 4 bases from J, with 11 bases between. The germline gives CDR1 SGDLS, CDR2 YYNGEE. There are 12 residues in the CDR3. DNA for the CDR3: TGTGCCAGCCGGGCGGAGGCCTATGGCTACACCTTC. Translated, it gives CASRAEAYGYTF.

This clonotype was recorded a few times. The rearrangement uses TRBV11-2 and TRBJ1-4; D possibly corresponds to TRBD1 (5 bases). V dropped 1 base and J dropped 5 bases, with 14 bases sitting between them. The CDR3 is 16 amino acids. CDR1 SGHAT and CDR2 FQNNGV come from the germline V gene. The DNA for the CDR3 is TGTGCCAGCAGCTTAGGCTTGGGGACGAGGAATGAAAAACTGTTTTTT. Translating gives CASSLGLGTRNEKLFF.

The sample holds a few counts of this clonotype. Since a much larger clone is just one base distant, this may be a read error. The chain couples TRBV7-9 to TRBJ2-1; 14 nucleotides align to TRBD2. Germline V gene sequence: CDR1 SEHNR, CDR2 FQNEAQ (reference sequence). The J segment lost 8 bases and the V segment lost 2 bases, leaving 5 bases of the junction unmatched. This CDR3 spans 16 amino acids. CDR3 nucleotide sequence: TGTGCCAGCAGCTTAAGGGGACTAGCGGGAGACGATGAGCAGTTCTTC. It translates to CASSLRGLAGDDEQFF.

This clonotype was found many times. V and J are TRBV12-3 or TRBV12-4 and TRBJ2-3; TRBD1 matches 11 bases. V lost 5 bases, J lost 4 bases, and 8 bases stayed unmatched. The CDR3 contains 16 residues. For the CDR3, the DNA is TGTGCCAGCAGTCAGATGGACAGGGGGCGCTCAGATACGCAGTATTTT. Residues: CASSQMDRGRSDTQYF.

The V and J genes are TRBV7-8 and TRBJ1-6, with D perhaps TRBD1 (5 bases). V was pared by 6 bases and J by 13 bases, with 10 bases between. CDR3 length equals 11 residues. Germline CDR1 reads SGHVS; CDR2 reads FQNEAQ. The CDR3 coding sequence is TGTGCCAGCAGAGACGGGGCGCCCCTCCACTTT. This gives the protein CASRDGAPLHF.

For this clonotype: Germline is not matched at one junction end, which may reflect a read error. The genes are TRBV28 and TRBJ1-5; D is perhaps TRBD1 (5 bases). The CDR3 extends over 13 amino acids. Germline V gives CDR1 MDHEN, CDR2 SYDVKM. CDR3 in amino acids: CAVGALRNQPQRF. CDR3 nucleotides: TGTGCCGTCGGGGCCCTTAGGAATCAGCCCCAGCGTTTT.

This clonotype was found many times. The chain couples TRBV2 to TRBJ2-4; no reliable D call. The V gene's germline CDR1 is SNHLY and CDR2 FYNNEI. This CDR3 has 16 residues. Trimming took 6 bases from V and 3 from J, leaving 18 bases between them. The CDR3 sequence: CASRPIDGRIKNIQYF. The CDR3, as DNA: TGTGCCAGCAGACCGATCGACGGCCGTATCAAAAACATTCAGTACTTC.

This clonotype was picked up a small number of times. The J gene is TRBJ2-6, the V gene TRBV27, with D possibly being TRBD1 (6 bases). CDR3 size: 17 residues. Germline assignment: CDR1 MNHEY and CDR2 SMNVEV (reference sequence). V lost 3 bases, J lost 2 bases, and 14 bases lay in between. CDR3 sequence (DNA): TGTGCCAGCAGTTTGGTAAACAGGGCTGCTGGGGCCAACGTCCTGACTTTC. Amino acids: CASSLVNRAAGANVLTF.